The clone carrying this TCR beta chain was picked up many times. What it binds is not known. The source of the sample is a study of human T cells and chemical hapten exposure. In TCRdb, the RACE reads were re-called with MiXCR into one record per CDR3 protein. The sample carries 80,000 to 100,000 distinct CDR3 sequences, 10% to 11% recorded once. Time point denoted: pre-sensitization, week 0. Treatment indicated: therapeutic diphenylcyclopropenone sensitization with weekly scalp DPC. Regarding the study as a whole: Relative to control repertoires, expanded TCRs gave rise to significantly more large CDR3 similarity clusters.

The clonotype originates from a woman in her sixties or seventies with alopecia areata. Some clones in this sample may be carry-over from other donors' samples. The specimen was whole blood, collected in connection with sensitization to the hapten diphenylcyclopropenone (DPC).

CDR3 sequence: CASSDRRSNQPQHF. In DNA, the CDR3 is TGTGCCAGCAGTGACCGACGTAGCAATCAGCCCCAGCATTTT. V gene TRBV25-1 combines with J gene TRBJ1-5; unclear D gene. The germline gives CDR1 MGHDK, CDR2 SYGVNS. CDR3 length: 14 residues. V lost 3 bases and J lost 0, with 6 bases in between.